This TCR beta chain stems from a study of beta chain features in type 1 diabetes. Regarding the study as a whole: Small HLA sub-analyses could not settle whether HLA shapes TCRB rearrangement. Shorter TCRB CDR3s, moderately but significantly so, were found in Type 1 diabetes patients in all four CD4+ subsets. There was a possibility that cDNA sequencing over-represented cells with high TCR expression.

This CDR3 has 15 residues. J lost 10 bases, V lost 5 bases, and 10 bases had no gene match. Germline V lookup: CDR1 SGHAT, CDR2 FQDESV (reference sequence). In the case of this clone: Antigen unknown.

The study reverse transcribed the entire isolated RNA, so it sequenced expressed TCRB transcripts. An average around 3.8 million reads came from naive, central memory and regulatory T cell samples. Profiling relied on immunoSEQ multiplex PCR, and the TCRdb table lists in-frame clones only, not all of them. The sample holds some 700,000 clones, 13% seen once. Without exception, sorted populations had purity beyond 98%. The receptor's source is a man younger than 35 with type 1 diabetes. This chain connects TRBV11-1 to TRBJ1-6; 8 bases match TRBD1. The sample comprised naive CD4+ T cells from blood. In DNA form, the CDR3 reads TGTGCCAGCAGCCGTCAGGGGGCGACTCAGTCACCCCTCCACTTT. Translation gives CASSRQGATQSPLHF.